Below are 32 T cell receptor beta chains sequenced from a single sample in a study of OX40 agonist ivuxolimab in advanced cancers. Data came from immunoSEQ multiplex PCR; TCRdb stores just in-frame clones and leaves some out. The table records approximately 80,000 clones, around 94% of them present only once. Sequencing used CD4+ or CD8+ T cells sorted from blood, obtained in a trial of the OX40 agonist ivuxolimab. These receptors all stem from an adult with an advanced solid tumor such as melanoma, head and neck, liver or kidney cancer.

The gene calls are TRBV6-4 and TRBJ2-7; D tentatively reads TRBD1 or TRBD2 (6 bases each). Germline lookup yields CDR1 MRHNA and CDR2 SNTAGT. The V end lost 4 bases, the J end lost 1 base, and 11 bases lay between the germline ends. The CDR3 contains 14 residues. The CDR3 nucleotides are TGTGCCAGCAGTGTGGGGGGCAGTTCCTACGAGCAGTACTTC. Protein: CASSVGGSSYEQYF.

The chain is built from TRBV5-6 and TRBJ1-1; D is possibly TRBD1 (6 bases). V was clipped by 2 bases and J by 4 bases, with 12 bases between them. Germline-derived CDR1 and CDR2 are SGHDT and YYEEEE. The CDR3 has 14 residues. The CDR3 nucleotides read TGTGCCAGCAGCTTCTCGGGGGCGGGCACTGAAGCTTTCTTT. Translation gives CASSFSGAGTEAFF.

CDR3 sequence: CASSLGDRGFYEQYF. The CDR3 coding sequence is TGTGCCAGCAGTTTAGGGGACAGGGGGTTCTACGAGCAGTACTTC. The V gene is TRBV28, the J gene TRBJ2-7, with 11 nucleotides matching TRBD1. This CDR3 has 15 residues. The J segment lost 3 bases and the V segment lost 2 bases, leaving 3 bases of the junction unmatched. CDR1 is MDHEN and CDR2 is SYDVKM in the germline V gene.

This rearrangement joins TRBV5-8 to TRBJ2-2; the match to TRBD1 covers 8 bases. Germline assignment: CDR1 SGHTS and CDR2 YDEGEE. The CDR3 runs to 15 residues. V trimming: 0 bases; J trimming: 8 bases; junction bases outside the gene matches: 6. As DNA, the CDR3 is TGTGCCAGCAGCTTGGTGACAGGGGCCCGGGGGGAGCTGTTTTTT. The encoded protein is CASSLVTGARGELFF.

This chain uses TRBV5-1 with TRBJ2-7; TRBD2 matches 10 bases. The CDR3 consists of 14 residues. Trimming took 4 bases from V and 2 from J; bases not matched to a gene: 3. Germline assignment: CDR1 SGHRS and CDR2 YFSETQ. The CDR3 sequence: CASSQSGGAYEQYF. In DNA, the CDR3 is TGCGCCAGCAGCCAAAGCGGGGGGGCCTACGAGCAGTACTTC.

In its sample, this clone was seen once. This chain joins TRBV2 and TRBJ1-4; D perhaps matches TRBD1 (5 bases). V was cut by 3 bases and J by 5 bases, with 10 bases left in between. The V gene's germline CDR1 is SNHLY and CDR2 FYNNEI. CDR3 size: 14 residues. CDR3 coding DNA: TGTGCCAGCAGTGAGGGGGTTACCAATGAAAAACTGTTTTTT. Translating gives CASSEGVTNEKLFF. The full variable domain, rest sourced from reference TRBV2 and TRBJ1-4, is EPEVTQTPSHQVTQMGQEVILRCVPISNHLYFYWYRQILGQKVEFLVSFYNNEISEKSEIFDDQFSVERPDGSNFTLKIRSTKLEDSAMYFCASSEGVTNEKLFFGSGTQLSVL.

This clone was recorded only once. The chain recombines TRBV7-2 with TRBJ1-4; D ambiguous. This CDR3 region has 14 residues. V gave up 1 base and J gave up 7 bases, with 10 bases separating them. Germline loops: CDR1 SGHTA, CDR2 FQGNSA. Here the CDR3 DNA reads TGTGCCAGCAGCTTAGGGGCCGCCTTTGAAAAACTGTTTTTT. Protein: CASSLGAAFEKLFF.

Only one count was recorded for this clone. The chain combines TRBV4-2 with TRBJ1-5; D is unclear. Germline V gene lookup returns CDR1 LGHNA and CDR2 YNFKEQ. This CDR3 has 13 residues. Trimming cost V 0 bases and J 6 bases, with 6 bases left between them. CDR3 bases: TGTGCCAGCAGCCAAGAGGAAGGTCAGCCCCAGCATTTT. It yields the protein CASSQEEGQPQHF.

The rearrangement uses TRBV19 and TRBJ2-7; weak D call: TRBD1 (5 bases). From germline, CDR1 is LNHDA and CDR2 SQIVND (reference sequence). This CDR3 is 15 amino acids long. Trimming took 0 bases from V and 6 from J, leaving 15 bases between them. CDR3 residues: CASSIEAQGTLEQYF. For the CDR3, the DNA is TGTGCCAGTAGTATAGAGGCGCAGGGAACGCTCGAGCAGTACTTC. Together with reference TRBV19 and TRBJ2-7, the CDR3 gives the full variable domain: DGGITQSPKYLFRKEGQNVTLSCEQNLNHDAMYWYRQDPGQGLRLIYYSQIVNDFQKGDIAEGYSVSREKKESFPLTVTSAQKNPTAFYLCASSIEAQGTLEQYFGPGTRLTVT.

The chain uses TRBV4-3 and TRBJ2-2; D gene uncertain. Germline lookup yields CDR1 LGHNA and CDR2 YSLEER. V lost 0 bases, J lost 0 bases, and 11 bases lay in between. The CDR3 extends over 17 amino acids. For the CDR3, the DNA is TGCGCCAGCAGCCAAGATCTCGTGCTAGCGAACACCGGGGAGCTGTTTTTT. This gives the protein CASSQDLVLANTGELFF.

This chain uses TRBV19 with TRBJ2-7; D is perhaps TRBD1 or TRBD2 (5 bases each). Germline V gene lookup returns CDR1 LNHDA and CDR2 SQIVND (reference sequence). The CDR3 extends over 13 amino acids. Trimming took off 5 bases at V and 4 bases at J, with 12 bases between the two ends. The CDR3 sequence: CASSSPGRYEQYF. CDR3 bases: TGTGCCAGTAGTTCGCCGGGACGGTACGAGCAGTACTTC.

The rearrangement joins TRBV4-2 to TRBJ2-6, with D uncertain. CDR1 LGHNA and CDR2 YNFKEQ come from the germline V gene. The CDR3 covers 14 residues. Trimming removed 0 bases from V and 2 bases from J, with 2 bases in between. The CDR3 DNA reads TGTGCCAGCAGCCAAGATGCTGGGGCCAACGTCCTGACTTTC. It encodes CASSQDAGANVLTF.

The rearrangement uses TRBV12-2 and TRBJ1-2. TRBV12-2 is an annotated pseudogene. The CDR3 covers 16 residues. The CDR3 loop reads CASRLAYGARSYGYTF. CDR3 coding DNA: TGTGCAAGTCGCTTAGCGTACGGGGCCAGGTCCTATGGCTACACCTTC.

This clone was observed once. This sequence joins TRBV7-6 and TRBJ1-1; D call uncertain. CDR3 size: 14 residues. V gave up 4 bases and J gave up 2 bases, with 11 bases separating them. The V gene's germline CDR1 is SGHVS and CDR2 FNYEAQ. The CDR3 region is CASSSWVGNTEAFF. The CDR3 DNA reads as TGTGCCAGCAGCTCTTGGGTTGGTAACACTGAAGCTTTCTTT.

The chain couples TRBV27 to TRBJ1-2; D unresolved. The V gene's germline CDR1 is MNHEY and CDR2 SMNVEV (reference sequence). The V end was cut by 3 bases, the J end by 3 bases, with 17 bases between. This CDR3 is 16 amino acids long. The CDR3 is CASSFLRHVSYYGYTF. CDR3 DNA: TGTGCCAGCAGTTTTTTACGCCACGTGTCTTACTATGGCTACACCTTC.

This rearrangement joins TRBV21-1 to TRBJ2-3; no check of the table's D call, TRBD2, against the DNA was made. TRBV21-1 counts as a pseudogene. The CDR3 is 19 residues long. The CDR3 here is CASSKFPQTSRDPTDTQYF. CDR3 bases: TGTGCCAGCAGCAAGTTCCCCCAGACTAGCCGTGACCCCACAGATACGCAGTATTTT.

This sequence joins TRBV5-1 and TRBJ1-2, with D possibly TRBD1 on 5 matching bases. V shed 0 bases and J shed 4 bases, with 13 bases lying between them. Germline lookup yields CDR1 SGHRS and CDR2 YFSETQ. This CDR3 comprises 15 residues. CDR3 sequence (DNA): TGCGCCAGCAGCTTGGTCAAGATAGGGGCCTATGGCTACACCTTC. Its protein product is CASSLVKIGAYGYTF.

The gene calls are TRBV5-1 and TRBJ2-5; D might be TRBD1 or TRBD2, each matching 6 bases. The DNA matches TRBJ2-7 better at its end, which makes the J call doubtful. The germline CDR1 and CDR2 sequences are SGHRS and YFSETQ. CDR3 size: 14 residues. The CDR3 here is CASSAGTNSYEQYF. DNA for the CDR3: TGCGCCAGCAGCGCGGGGACAAATTCCTACGAGCAGTACTTC.

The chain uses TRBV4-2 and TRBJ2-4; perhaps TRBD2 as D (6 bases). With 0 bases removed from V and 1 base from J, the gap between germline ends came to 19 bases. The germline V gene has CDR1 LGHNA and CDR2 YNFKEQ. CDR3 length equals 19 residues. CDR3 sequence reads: CASSQDRHGEVRAKNIQYF. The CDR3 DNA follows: TGTGCCAGCAGCCAAGATCGGCACGGGGAGGTGAGGGCCAAAAACATTCAGTACTTC.

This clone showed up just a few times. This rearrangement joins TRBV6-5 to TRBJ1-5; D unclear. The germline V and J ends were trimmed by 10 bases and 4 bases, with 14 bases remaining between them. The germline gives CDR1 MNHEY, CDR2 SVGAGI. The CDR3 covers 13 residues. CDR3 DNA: TGTGCCACCGCTCCAGGACTTAATCAGCCCCAGCATTTT. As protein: CATAPGLNQPQHF.

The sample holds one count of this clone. CDR3 region: CASSQGSQWGNEQFF. DNA for the CDR3: TGCGCCAGCAGCCAAGGTAGCCAGTGGGGCAATGAGCAGTTCTTC. The rearrangement links TRBV4-3 to TRBJ2-1, with D hard to call. The CDR3 totals 15 residues. Germline V gene lookup returns CDR1 LGHNA and CDR2 YSLEER. With 1 base removed from V and 6 bases from J, the gap between germline ends came to 13 bases.

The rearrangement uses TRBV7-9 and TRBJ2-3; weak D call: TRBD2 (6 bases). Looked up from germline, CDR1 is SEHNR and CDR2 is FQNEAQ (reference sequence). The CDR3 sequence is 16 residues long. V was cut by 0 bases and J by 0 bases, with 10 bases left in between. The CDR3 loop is CASSLAGLASTDTQYF. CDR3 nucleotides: TGTGCCAGCAGCTTAGCGGGACTTGCGAGCACAGATACGCAGTATTTT.

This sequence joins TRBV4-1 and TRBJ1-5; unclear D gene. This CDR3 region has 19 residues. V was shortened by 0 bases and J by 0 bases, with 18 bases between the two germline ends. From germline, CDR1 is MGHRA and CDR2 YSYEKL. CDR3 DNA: TGCGCCAGCAGCCAAGATTTGAAGGGAGTGTACGATAGCAATCAGCCCCAGCATTTT. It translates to CASSQDLKGVYDSNQPQHF.

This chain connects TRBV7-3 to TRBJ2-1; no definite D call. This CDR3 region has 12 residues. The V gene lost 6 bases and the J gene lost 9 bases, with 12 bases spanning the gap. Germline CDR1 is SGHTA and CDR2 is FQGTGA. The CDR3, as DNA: TGTGCCAGCAGGTCCCGAGTGGGTGAGCAGTTCTTC. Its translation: CASRSRVGEQFF.

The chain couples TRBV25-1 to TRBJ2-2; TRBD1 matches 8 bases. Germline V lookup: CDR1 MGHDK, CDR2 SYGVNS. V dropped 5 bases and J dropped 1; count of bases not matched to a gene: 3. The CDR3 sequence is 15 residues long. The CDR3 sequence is CASSSQGENTGELFF. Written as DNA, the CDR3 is TGTGCCAGCAGTTCACAGGGGGAGAACACCGGGGAGCTGTTTTTT.

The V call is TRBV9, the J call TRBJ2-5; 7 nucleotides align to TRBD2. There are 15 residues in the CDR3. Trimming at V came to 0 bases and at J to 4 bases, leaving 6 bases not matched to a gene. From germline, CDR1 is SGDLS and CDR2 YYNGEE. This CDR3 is CASSVESGARETQYF. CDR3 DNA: TGTGCCAGCAGCGTAGAGAGCGGGGCGAGAGAGACCCAGTACTTC.

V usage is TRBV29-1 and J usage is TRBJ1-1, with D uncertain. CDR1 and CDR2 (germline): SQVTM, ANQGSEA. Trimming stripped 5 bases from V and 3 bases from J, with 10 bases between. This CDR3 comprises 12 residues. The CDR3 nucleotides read TGCAGCGTTATAGGGAGGGACACTGAAGCTTTCTTT. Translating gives CSVIGRDTEAFF.

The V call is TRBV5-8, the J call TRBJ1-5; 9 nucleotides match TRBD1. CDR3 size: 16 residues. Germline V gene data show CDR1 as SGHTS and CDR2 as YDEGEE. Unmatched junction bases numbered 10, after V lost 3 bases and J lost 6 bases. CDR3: CASSSSTRTGVQPQHF. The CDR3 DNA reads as TGTGCCAGCAGCTCATCTACTCGGACAGGGGTTCAGCCCCAGCATTTT.

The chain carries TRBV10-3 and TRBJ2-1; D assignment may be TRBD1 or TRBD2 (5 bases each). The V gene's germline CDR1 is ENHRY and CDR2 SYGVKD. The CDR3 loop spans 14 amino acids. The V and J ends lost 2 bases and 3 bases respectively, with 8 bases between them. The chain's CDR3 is CAISEEGSYNEQFF. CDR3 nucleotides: TGTGCCATCAGTGAGGAGGGGAGCTACAATGAGCAGTTCTTC.

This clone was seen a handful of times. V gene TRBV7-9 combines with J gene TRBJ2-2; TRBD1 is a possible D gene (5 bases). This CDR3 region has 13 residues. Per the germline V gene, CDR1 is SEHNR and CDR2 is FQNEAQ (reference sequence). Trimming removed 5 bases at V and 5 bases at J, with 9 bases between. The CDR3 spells CASSPGLTGELFF. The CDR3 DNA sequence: TGTGCCAGCAGCCCAGGGTTGACCGGGGAGCTGTTTTTT.

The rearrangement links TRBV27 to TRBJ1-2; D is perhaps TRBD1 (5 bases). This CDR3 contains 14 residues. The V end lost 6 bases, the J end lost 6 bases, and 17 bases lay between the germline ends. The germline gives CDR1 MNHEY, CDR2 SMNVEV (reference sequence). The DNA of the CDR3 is TGTGCCAGCAGCTCCCTTGGGGGGGGAAATGGCTACACCTTC. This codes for CASSSLGGGNGYTF.

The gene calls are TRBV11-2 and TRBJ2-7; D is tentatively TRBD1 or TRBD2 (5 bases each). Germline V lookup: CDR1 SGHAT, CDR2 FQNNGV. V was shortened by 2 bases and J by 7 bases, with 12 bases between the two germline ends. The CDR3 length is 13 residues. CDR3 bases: TGTGCCAGCAGCTTAATCCCGGGGCGGGAGCAGTACTTC. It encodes CASSLIPGREQYF.